These 16 T cell receptor beta chains were sequenced from one sample in a study of CD8 T cells in ankylosing spondylitis. One entry per CDR3 protein, called by TCRdb with MiXCR from the 5' RACE reads. The data show 300,000 to 350,000 distinct CDR3 sequences, 9.5% to 13% seen once. The sequencing input was blood, either unsorted or a sorted T cell fraction (not recorded which). All receptors come from a female donor with ankylosing spondylitis or in good health (not recorded which).

This clonotype came up many times. The chain combines TRBV5-1 with TRBJ2-3; the D gene is possibly TRBD2 (5 bases). V gave up 4 bases and J gave up 6 bases, with 12 bases separating them. Germline V gene data show CDR1 as SGHRS and CDR2 as YFSETQ. The CDR3 is 13 residues long. The DNA for the CDR3 is TGCGCCAGCAGCCGGGGATCGTCGGATACGCAGTATTTT. It codes for CASSRGSSDTQYF. The full variable domain, rest sourced from reference TRBV5-1 and TRBJ2-3, is KAGVTQTPRYLIKTRGQQVTLSCSPISGHRSVSWYQQTPGQGLQFLFEYFSETQRNKGNFPGRFSGRQFSNSRSEMNVSTLELGDSALYLCASSRGSSDTQYFGPGTRLTVL.

This clonotype was seen many times. This chain joins TRBV20-1 and TRBJ2-1, with 7 positions matching TRBD2. This CDR3 region has 15 residues. CDR1 is DFQATT and CDR2 is SNEGSKA in the germline V gene (reference sequence). J was trimmed by 10 bases and V by 0 bases; bases with no gene match: 12. CDR3 sequence (DNA): TGCAGTGCTAGAGATGGGGGGGACGCATTGAGGGAGCAGTTCTTC. Its protein product is CSARDGGDALREQFF.

This clonotype has ten or more counts. The chain combines TRBV20-1 with TRBJ2-7; 7 positions agree with TRBD1. V trimming: 0 bases; J trimming: 4 bases; junction bases outside the gene matches: 12. The CDR3 runs to 16 residues. Germline assignment: CDR1 DFQATT and CDR2 SNEGSKA (reference sequence). The CDR3 coding sequence is TGCAGTGCTAGAGAGGGGACAGCCAACAGGGGTTACGAGCAGTACTTC. Translation: CSAREGTANRGYEQYF.

The rearrangement joins TRBV20-1 to TRBJ1-3; 9 nucleotides align to TRBD1. The CDR3 runs 15 residues. After removal of 1 base from V and 2 bases from J, the junction contained 3 bases not matched to a gene. Germline V gives CDR1 DFQATT, CDR2 SNEGSKA (reference sequence). The CDR3 is CSARGRQGAGNTIYF. CDR3 nucleotides: TGCAGTGCTAGAGGACGACAGGGGGCTGGAAACACCATATATTTT.

This clonotype was detected ten times or more. This chain uses TRBV7-2 with TRBJ2-3; D perhaps matches TRBD1 (5 bases). Germline assignment: CDR1 SGHTA and CDR2 FQGNSA. The CDR3 has 14 residues. V lost 6 bases, J lost 0 bases, and 10 bases lay in between. CDR3 in amino acids: CASSSQGSTDTQYF. As DNA, the CDR3 is TGTGCCAGCAGTTCCCAGGGTAGCACAGATACGCAGTATTTT.

This clonotype was observed a handful of times. The chain combines TRBV20-1 with TRBJ2-5; 15 nucleotides align to TRBD2. Per the germline V gene, CDR1 is DFQATT and CDR2 is SNEGSKA (reference sequence). The CDR3 has 17 amino acids. V dropped 6 bases and J dropped 1; count of bases not matched to a gene: 9. The CDR3 nucleotides read TGCAGTGCCCCGGGACTAGCGGGAGGCGGGGTCCAAGAGACCCAGTACTTC. It translates to CSAPGLAGGGVQETQYF.

This clonotype was picked up a small number of times. The gene calls are TRBV6-2 or TRBV6-3 and TRBJ2-3; maybe TRBD2 (7 bases). Germline assignment: CDR1 MNHEY and CDR2 SVGEGT. Between the trimmed V and J ends, which lost 8 bases and 9 bases, there was a span of 15 bases. This CDR3 is 12 amino acids long. CDR3 sequence reads: CASDRGAATQYF. In DNA, the CDR3 is TGTGCCAGCGACCGGGGGGCAGCAACGCAGTATTTT.

Many counts were recorded for this clonotype. CDR3: CASSLYRGGRNEQFF. DNA for the CDR3: TGTGCCAGCAGTTTATATCGGGGGGGCCGCAATGAGCAGTTCTTC. The chain employs TRBV12-3 or TRBV12-4 and TRBJ2-1; 8 positions match TRBD2. The ends lost 2 bases at V and 6 bases at J; junction bases unmatched: 6. CDR3 length: 15 amino acids.

This clonotype was seen ten or more times. This chain links TRBV27 with TRBJ1-6; D not resolved. The CDR3 runs 12 residues. CDR1 and CDR2 (germline): MNHEY, SMNVEV (reference sequence). V dropped 3 bases and J dropped 5 bases, with 2 bases sitting between them. The CDR3 coding sequence is TGTGCCAGCAGTTTCAATAATTCACCCCTCCACTTT. It translates to CASSFNNSPLHF.

This clonotype was found many times. The chain carries TRBV10-3 and TRBJ2-6; the D is unclear. CDR3 length: 15 amino acids. The germline gives CDR1 ENHRY, CDR2 SYGVKD. Trimming shortened V by 0 bases and J by 1 base, and 4 bases separated the two germline ends. CDR3 loop: CAISESGSGANVLTF. The CDR3 nucleotides are TGTGCCATCAGTGAGTCGGGGTCTGGGGCCAACGTCCTGACTTTC.

This clonotype was seen repeatedly, ten times or more. This chain links TRBV9 with TRBJ2-5; no reliable D call. Per germline, CDR1 SGDLS and CDR2 YYNGEE. This CDR3 contains 13 residues. V dropped 3 bases and J dropped 5 bases, with 11 bases sitting between them. The CDR3 DNA reads as TGTGCCAGCAGCGATCCGGGCCTGGAGACCCAGTACTTC. It translates to CASSDPGLETQYF.

This chain links TRBV6-4 with TRBJ2-2; TRBD2 matches at 11 bases. CDR1 is MRHNA, CDR2 SNTAGT, per germline. Trimming at V came to 7 bases and at J to 0 bases, leaving 10 bases not matched to a gene. The CDR3 covers 18 residues. The CDR3 bases are TGTGCCAGCATGACTCTAGTAGCGGGGGGGTCGAACACCGGGGAGCTGTTTTTT. Its translation: CASMTLVAGGSNTGELFF.

This rearrangement joins TRBV20-1 to TRBJ1-6; D remains unclear. V gave up 2 bases and J gave up 7 bases, with 18 bases separating them. The CDR3 has 16 residues. Germline CDR1 reads DFQATT; CDR2 reads SNEGSKA (reference sequence). The CDR3 region is CSARLPGQANNSPLHF. The DNA of the CDR3 is TGCAGTGCTAGACTTCCTGGGCAGGCCAACAATTCACCCCTCCACTTT.

This clonotype was recorded many times. V is TRBV6-5 and J is TRBJ2-3; possible D gene TRBD2, 5 bases. V gave up 0 bases and J gave up 5 bases, with 9 bases separating them. From germline, CDR1 is MNHEY and CDR2 SVGAGI. There are 14 residues in the CDR3. The CDR3 sequence is CASSYSGARDTQYF. CDR3 bases: TGTGCCAGCAGTTACTCGGGAGCTCGAGATACGCAGTATTTT.

This clonotype showed up just a few times. This chain links TRBV3-1 with TRBJ2-5; D uncertain. Germline loops: CDR1 LGHDT, CDR2 YNNKEL (reference sequence). Trimming took 0 bases from V and 2 from J, leaving 10 bases between them. This CDR3 has 15 residues. CDR3 DNA: TGTGCCAGCAGCCAAGATTCAGGAAAGCAAGAGACCCAGTACTTC. This gives the protein CASSQDSGKQETQYF.

This clonotype has ten or more counts. The V and J genes are TRBV20-1 and TRBJ1-5; TRBD1 aligns across 8 bases. The CDR3 loop spans 15 amino acids. Germline loops: CDR1 DFQATT, CDR2 SNEGSKA (reference sequence). V shed 5 bases, J shed 3 bases, and the junction held 9 bases outside the gene matches. In DNA, the CDR3 is TGCAGTGCTCCCGGGACAGGTGGATTCAATCAGCCCCAGCATTTT. Amino acids: CSAPGTGGFNQPQHF.